Shown below are 30 T cell receptor beta chains from a single sample sequenced in a study of blood T cell repertoires in COVID-19. Generated by immunoSEQ multiplex PCR, the TCRdb table keeps only in-frame clones and is missing some. The repertoire holds 130,000 to 150,000 clones, 80% to 90% seen once, with 10% to 12% in the top ten. Material: PBMCs or T cells enriched from blood (not recorded which). The receptors derive from a man between 60 and 75 years old who had recovered from COVID-19.

This chain joins TRBV2 and TRBJ2-5; D possibly corresponds to TRBD2 (5 bases). There are 15 residues in the CDR3. Germline-derived CDR1 and CDR2 are SNHLY and FYNNEI. V shed 7 bases and J shed 5 bases, with 20 bases lying between them. The CDR3 sequence is CASKRRSGEEETQYF. In DNA form, the CDR3 reads TGTGCCAGCAAACGGAGGTCTGGGGAAGAGGAGACCCAGTACTTC. The full variable domain, its missing parts supplied by reference TRBV2 and TRBJ2-5, is EPEVTQTPSHQVTQMGQEVILRCVPISNHLYFYWYRQILGQKVEFLVSFYNNEISEKSEIFDDQFSVERPDGSNFTLKIRSTKLEDSAMYFCASKRRSGEEETQYFGPGTRLLVL.

The V gene is TRBV19, the J gene TRBJ2-3; 8 bases line up with TRBD2. With V trimmed by 3 bases and J by 1 base, 12 bases remained unmatched. The germline V gene has CDR1 LNHDA and CDR2 SQIVND (reference sequence). CDR3 size: 18 residues. The CDR3 bases are TGTGCCAGTAGTATCGGCGGGGGGCCCTTCCGCGGCACAGATACGCAGTATTTT. This sequence encodes CASSIGGGPFRGTDTQYF.

This clone appeared once. The chain employs TRBV5-6 and TRBJ2-7; D may be TRBD2 (5 bases). Trimming left V 4 bases short and J 2 bases short, with 13 bases between. The CDR3 has 14 residues. The germline gives CDR1 SGHDT, CDR2 YYEEEE. CDR3 loop: CASSGLRGTYEQYF. The CDR3, as DNA: TGTGCCAGCAGCGGGCTCCGGGGTACCTACGAGCAGTACTTC.

This clone was seen a single time. The rearrangement uses TRBV5-1 and TRBJ2-5; D gene uncertain. Germline values: CDR1 SGHRS, CDR2 YFSETQ. Trimming took 2 bases from V and 4 from J, leaving 6 bases between them. This CDR3 has 12 residues. CDR3 sequence: CASSFQLETQYF. CDR3 DNA: TGCGCCAGCAGCTTTCAGTTAGAGACCCAGTACTTC.

V is TRBV2 and J is TRBJ1-2, with no clear D. The CDR3 runs 14 residues. Trimming took off 1 base at V and 7 bases at J, with 13 bases between the two ends. CDR1 is SNHLY, CDR2 FYNNEI, per germline. The CDR3 sequence: CASSEETGLVGYTF. The CDR3, as DNA: TGTGCCAGCAGTGAAGAGACGGGGTTGGTTGGCTACACCTTC.

The chain carries TRBV5-1 and TRBJ2-3; 8 bases agree with TRBD2. The junction had 9 bases not matched to a gene; V was cut back by 5 bases and J by 1 base. Germline lookup yields CDR1 SGHRS and CDR2 YFSETQ. The CDR3 totals 16 residues. CDR3 bases: TGCGCCAGCAGAGTGTTCGAACTAGCGGGCACAGATACGCAGTATTTT. Amino acid sequence: CASRVFELAGTDTQYF.

This rearrangement joins TRBV7-9 to TRBJ1-5; D uncertain. V lost 1 base and J lost 3, with 7 bases in between. The germline V gene encodes CDR1 SEHNR and CDR2 FQNEAQ (reference sequence). The CDR3 sequence is 14 residues long. In DNA, the CDR3 is TGTGCCAGCAGCTTAGGGGCAGCCAATCAGCCCCAGCATTTT. It codes for CASSLGAANQPQHF.

V usage is TRBV7-3 and J usage is TRBJ2-2, with D possibly matching TRBD2 (6 bases). CDR1 is SGHTA and CDR2 is FQGTGA in the germline V gene. Trimming cost V 0 bases and J 5 bases, with 7 bases left between them. This CDR3 comprises 14 residues. The DNA of the CDR3 is TGTGCCAGCAGCTTAACGCGGGGAACCGGGGAGCTGTTTTTT. Its translation is CASSLTRGTGELFF.

This clone was found once. The rearrangement joins TRBV10-3 to TRBJ2-2; a weak D match, TRBD2 (5 bases). This CDR3 is 17 amino acids long. The V and J ends lost 3 bases and 4 bases respectively, with 18 bases between them. In germline, CDR1 is ENHRY, CDR2 SYGVKD. Written as DNA, the CDR3 is TGTGCCATCAGTGATACTGGAGGCGGATTTACCACCGGGGAGCTGTTTTTT. This codes for CAISDTGGGFTTGELFF.

The genes are TRBV27 and TRBJ2-7; possibly TRBD1 for D (6 bases). This CDR3 is built from 15 residues. V dropped 6 bases and J dropped 5 bases, with 20 bases sitting between them. Germline CDR1 and CDR2: MNHEY and SMNVEV (reference sequence). Here the CDR3 reads CASSRRRGVSHEQYF. CDR3 DNA: TGTGCCAGCAGCCGCCGCAGGGGCGTCAGCCACGAGCAGTACTTC.

J is TRBJ1-1 and V is TRBV4-2; 7 bases match TRBD1. Germline lookup yields CDR1 LGHNA and CDR2 YNFKEQ. After removal of 3 bases from V and 1 base from J, the junction contained 2 bases not matched to a gene. This CDR3 spans 14 amino acids. The CDR3 loop reads CASSHNRGNTEAFF. The CDR3 nucleotides are TGTGCCAGCAGCCATAACAGGGGGAACACTGAAGCTTTCTTT.

This clone occurred once. This chain uses TRBV5-4 with TRBJ2-3; 12 bases map to TRBD2. The CDR3 contains 15 residues. Trimming removed 3 bases from V and 4 bases from J; junction bases left unmatched: 3. Germline V gives CDR1 SGHNT, CDR2 YYREEE (reference sequence). The CDR3 coding sequence is TGTGCCAGCAGCTCCCCTAGCGGGGGGGCAGATACGCAGTATTTT. This encodes CASSSPSGGADTQYF.

This chain connects TRBV3-1 (or the pseudogene TRBV3-2) to TRBJ2-2; 9 bases are a match to TRBD1. The length of the CDR3 is 17 residues. The junction had 11 bases not matched to a gene; V was cut back by 4 bases and J by 5 bases. The V gene's germline CDR1 is LGHDT and CDR2 YNNKEL (reference sequence). For the CDR3, the DNA is TGTGCCAGCAGCCCCCCCATCGGGACAGGGAGAACCGGGGAGCTGTTTTTT. Translated: CASSPPIGTGRTGELFF.

The chain uses TRBV18 and TRBJ1-4, with a weak D call TRBD1 (5 bases). Trimming removed 3 bases from V and 4 bases from J, with 15 bases in between. Germline CDR1 KGHSH, CDR2 LQKENI. The CDR3 is 16 amino acids. CDR3 loop: CASSPTQADLNEKLFF. DNA of the CDR3: TGTGCCAGCTCACCGACACAGGCAGATCTTAATGAAAAACTGTTTTTT.

The genes are TRBV4-1 and TRBJ2-5; 11 bases line up with TRBD2. With V trimmed by 1 base and J by 4 bases, 5 bases remained unmatched. This CDR3 has 16 amino acids. From germline, CDR1 is MGHRA and CDR2 YSYEKL. The CDR3 DNA sequence: TGCGCCAGCAGCCAAGCGACACTAGCGGGGGTAGAGACCCAGTACTTC. It encodes CASSQATLAGVETQYF.

The V gene is TRBV19, the J gene TRBJ2-7; 7 bases align to TRBD2. The trim removed 5 bases at V and 3 bases at J, leaving 7 bases unmatched. CDR1 is LNHDA and CDR2 is SQIVND in the germline V gene (reference sequence). The CDR3 has 14 amino acids. The CDR3 loop reads CASSPGGQGYEQYF. CDR3 nucleotide sequence: TGTGCCAGTAGTCCGGGGGGTCAGGGCTACGAGCAGTACTTC.

This clone was found once. The chain recombines TRBV21-1 with TRBJ2-7; the table's D call TRBD1 went unverified against the DNA. TRBV21-1 is classified as a pseudogene. CDR3 size: 12 residues. CDR3 coding DNA: TGTGCCAGCAGAGGGGCGGCCTACGAGCAGTACTTC. Translated: CASRGAAYEQYF.

The rearrangement uses TRBV30 and TRBJ1-2, with TRBD1 identical over 8 bases. The length of the CDR3 is 13 residues. The germline V gene encodes CDR1 GTSNPN and CDR2 SVGIG (reference sequence). Germline trimming cut 3 bases from V and 4 bases from J; bases unmatched to any gene: 4. CDR3 sequence reads: CAWSTGQGYGYTF. CDR3 nucleotides: TGTGCCTGGAGCACAGGACAGGGCTATGGCTACACCTTC. Variable domain in full (rest from reference TRBV30 and TRBJ1-2): SQTIHQWPATLVQPVGSPLSLECTVEGTSNPNLYWYRQAAGRGLQLLFYSVGIGQISSEVPQNLSASRPQDRQFILSSKKLLLSDSGFYLCAWSTGQGYGYTFGSGTRLTVV.

The chain couples TRBV7-3 to TRBJ2-7; the D gene is possibly TRBD2 (5 bases). Trimming shortened V by 2 bases and J by 2 bases, and 16 bases separated the two germline ends. CDR1 is SGHTA, CDR2 FQGTGA, per germline. This CDR3 has 16 amino acids. The CDR3 spells CASSLSGGGEAYEQYF. The CDR3 DNA is TGTGCCAGCAGCTTATCGGGCGGAGGTGAAGCCTACGAGCAGTACTTC.

The chain combines TRBV25-1 with TRBJ1-1, with no clear D. CDR1 MGHDK and CDR2 SYGVNS come from the germline V gene. Trimming removed 8 bases from V and 0 bases from J, with 7 bases in between. CDR3 length: 12 amino acids. CDR3 region: CASSSMNTEAFF. The CDR3 DNA reads TGTGCCAGCTCGAGCATGAACACTGAAGCTTTCTTT.

The V call is TRBV28, the J call TRBJ1-2; weak D call: TRBD1 (5 bases). V was cut by 8 bases and J by 6 bases, with 19 bases left in between. CDR1 and CDR2 from the germline V gene are MDHEN and SYDVKM. This CDR3 is 14 amino acids long. DNA of the CDR3: TGTGCCAGCCCTAGGGCGGGGTCAGGGAATGGCTACACCTTC. Encoded protein: CASPRAGSGNGYTF.

Worth noting for this clone: Within the sample, other DNA sequences also encode this same CDR3. The rearrangement uses TRBV6-5 and TRBJ2-2; weak D call: TRBD1 (6 bases). CDR1 and CDR2 (germline): MNHEY, SVGAGI. This CDR3 spans 14 amino acids. V was pared by 2 bases and J by 5 bases, with 9 bases between. This chain's CDR3 is CASSYARGTGELFF. CDR3 bases: TGTGCCAGCAGTTACGCCAGGGGAACCGGGGAGCTGTTTTTT.

The V gene is TRBV5-1, the J gene TRBJ2-7, with a possible D match to TRBD2 (6 bases). CDR3 length: 13 residues. CDR1 and CDR2 from the germline V gene are SGHRS and YFSETQ. V lost 1 base and J 6 bases, leaving 11 bases between the germline ends. For the CDR3, the DNA is TGCGCCAGCAGCTTGAATTCGGGGGTCGAGCAGTACTTC. Translating it yields CASSLNSGVEQYF.

The chain carries TRBV9 and TRBJ2-3; 9 bases match TRBD2. Germline CDR1 and CDR2: SGDLS and YYNGEE. V gave up 4 bases and J gave up 3 bases; unmatched junction bases: 9. This CDR3 spans 16 amino acids. The CDR3 protein is CASSFTGLAATDTQYF. The CDR3 coding sequence is TGTGCCAGCAGCTTTACGGGACTAGCCGCTACAGATACGCAGTATTTT.

The chain is built from TRBV19 and TRBJ1-2; D is unresolved. The CDR3 is made up of 13 amino acids. Germline V gives CDR1 LNHDA, CDR2 SQIVND (reference sequence). Trimming stripped 3 bases from V and 6 bases from J, with 11 bases between. CDR3 DNA: TGTGCCAGTAGTATGGGTACAGTTAATGGCTACACCTTC. Amino acids: CASSMGTVNGYTF.

The rearrangement uses TRBV6-5 and TRBJ2-7, with 7 bases lining up with TRBD1. V lost 8 bases and J lost 4; bases outside the gene matches: 5. Germline values: CDR1 MNHEY, CDR2 SVGAGI. The CDR3 spans 12 residues. CDR3 nucleotide sequence: TGTGCCAGCGGGGGACAGCTTTACGAGCAGTACTTC. As protein: CASGGQLYEQYF.

The chain has TRBV5-1 and TRBJ1-1; D possibly corresponds to TRBD1 (5 bases). Trimming removed 0 bases at V and 5 bases at J, with 20 bases between. CDR3 length: 17 amino acids. Per germline, CDR1 SGHRS and CDR2 YFSETQ. This CDR3 reads CASSLARPGDSKTEAFF. The CDR3 DNA sequence: TGCGCCAGCAGCTTGGCCCGACCGGGAGACAGCAAAACTGAAGCTTTCTTT.

The chain combines TRBV5-4 with TRBJ1-2; D is undetermined. The CDR3 spans 14 residues. V lost 0 bases to trimming and J lost 2 bases, with 8 bases between them. Germline V lookup: CDR1 SGHNT, CDR2 YYREEE (reference sequence). The CDR3 reads CASSLVTENYGYTF. As DNA, the CDR3 is TGTGCCAGCAGCTTGGTAACAGAGAACTATGGCTACACCTTC.

The genes are TRBV6-6 and TRBJ2-5; D possibly corresponds to TRBD2 (5 bases). There are 13 residues in the CDR3. Germline CDR1 is MNHNY and CDR2 is SVGAGI (reference sequence). With 2 bases removed from V and 9 bases from J, the gap between germline ends came to 13 bases. The CDR3: CASSYDGQRAQYF. CDR3 in DNA: TGTGCCAGCAGTTACGATGGCCAGAGGGCCCAGTACTTC.

The V and J genes are TRBV6-5 and TRBJ1-3; 7 bases align to TRBD1. Unmatched junction bases numbered 9, after V lost 7 bases and J lost 3 bases. The CDR3 has 15 amino acids. Germline CDR1 and CDR2: MNHEY and SVGAGI. CDR3 loop: CASTTGKVGGNTIYF. Written as DNA, the CDR3 is TGTGCCAGCACGACAGGGAAAGTAGGTGGAAACACCATATATTTT.